This TCR beta chain came from a study of blood T cell repertoires in COVID-19. Study-level information: From the United States, Italy and Spain came samples of acute and convalescent COVID-19. T cells, B-cell-depleted T cells, or PBMCs provided the cDNA or gDNA that served as material.

CDR1 and CDR2 from the germline V gene are DFQATT and SNEGSKA (reference sequence). V was clipped by 3 bases and J by 4 bases, with 9 bases between them. The CDR3 is 12 amino acids. Authors' analysis steps: Nucleated cell number was recorded as an estimate derived from reference gene primer amplification. The table came from immunoSEQ multiplex PCR; TCRdb's copy has only in-frame clones and leaves some out. V and J calls plus clone size are reproduced from that table; the DNA served to infer D and trimming. The table has approximately 190,000 clones, around 90% seen once. The source is a middle-aged man with acute or convalescent COVID-19. Sequenced material: peripheral blood. The chain has TRBV20-1 and TRBJ1-1; tentatively, D is TRBD1 (6 bases). The CDR3, as DNA: TGCAGTGCTAGTGCAGGGGCCACTGAAGCTTTCTTT. Translating gives CSASAGATEAFF.